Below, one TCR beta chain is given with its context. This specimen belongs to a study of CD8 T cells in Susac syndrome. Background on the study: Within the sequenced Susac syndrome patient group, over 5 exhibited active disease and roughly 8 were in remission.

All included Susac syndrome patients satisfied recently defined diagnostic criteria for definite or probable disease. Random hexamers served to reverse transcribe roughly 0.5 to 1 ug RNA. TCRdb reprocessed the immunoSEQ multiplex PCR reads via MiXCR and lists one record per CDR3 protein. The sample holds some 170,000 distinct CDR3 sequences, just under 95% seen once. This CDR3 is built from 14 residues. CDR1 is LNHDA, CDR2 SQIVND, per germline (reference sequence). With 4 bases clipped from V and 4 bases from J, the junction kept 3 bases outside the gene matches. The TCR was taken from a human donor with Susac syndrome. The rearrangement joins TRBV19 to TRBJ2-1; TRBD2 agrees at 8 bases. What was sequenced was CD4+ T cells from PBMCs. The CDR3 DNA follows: TGTGCCAGTAGTACAACTAGCGGTTACAATGAGCAGTTCTTC. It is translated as CASSTTSGYNEQFF.